The clone carrying this TCR beta chain has just a few counts. The sample originates from a study of T cell changes during pregnancy in multiple sclerosis. CDR1 and CDR2 (germline): SQVTM, ANQGSEA. The CDR3 extends over 17 amino acids. Trimming removed 0 bases at V and 2 bases at J, with 18 bases between. The table came from immunoSEQ multiplex PCR; TCRdb's copy has only in-frame clones and leaves some out. The data show more than 30,000 clones, 70% to 90% seen once. The source of this sequence is a female donor with multiple sclerosis, enrolled in a pregnancy study. This chain connects TRBV29-1 to TRBJ2-3, with D unresolved. The sample here was CD8+ T cells from peripheral blood mononuclear cells, taken in the second trimester of pregnancy. The CDR3 sequence is CSVEDQAKSWATDTQYF. The CDR3 DNA sequence: TGCAGCGTTGAAGATCAGGCCAAGAGTTGGGCCACAGATACGCAGTATTTT.